This record covers a single T cell receptor (beta chain). What it recognizes is unknown. Per individual sample, approximately 91,000 TCR templates were assayed. Profiling relied on immunoSEQ multiplex PCR, and the TCRdb table lists in-frame clones only, not all of them. The table includes about 100,000 clones, 91% detected once. The sample originates from a study of siplizumab effects on memory and regulatory T cells. Findings and caveats of the study: Proliferating siplizumab-culture Treg suppressive function went unconfirmed.

The TCR originated in a human donor in good health. Source material: CD4+ T cells sorted from blood.

As DNA, the CDR3 is TGTGCCAGCACTATAGGTGGCAGAGACACTGAAGCTTTCTTT. Its protein is CASTIGGRDTEAFF. The chain employs TRBV7-9 and TRBJ1-1; D call uncertain. V shed 7 bases and J shed 3 bases, with 15 bases lying between them. The CDR3 runs to 14 residues. The germline V gene has CDR1 SEHNR and CDR2 FQNEAQ (reference sequence).